This TCR beta chain was sequenced for a study of cytomegalovirus exposure and HLA in healthy donors (dated by TCRdb to about 2017). Background on the whole study: In an earlier analysis of approximately 500 of the donors, under 300 Gb of sequence data and approximately 120 million unique TCR beta sequences from roughly 200 million T cells were reported. A later genetic analysis took genome-wide SNP genotypes for about 65% of the roughly 670 donors and used that subset as a discovery cohort. Among the roughly 400 genotyped donors, more than 70% belonged to the genetic ancestry cluster associated with self-reported Caucasian donors. Class I and class II HLA loci were covered by the typing at four-digit resolution. Five DR-DQ haplotypes were handled as single units for association and clustering because linkage in the cohort was strong. The number of typed donors differed by locus: roughly 620-640 for A, B, C, DRB1 and DQB1; 500 to 550 for DQA1; approximately 600 for DPA1; and 400 to 480 for DPB1. The study was designed to test whether signatures of past pathogen exposure could be identified by cataloging public T cell receptors. All discovery cohort repertoires had been generated using a single sequencing platform. In a later analysis, previously published TCR beta repertoires from several hundred donors were re-analyzed and high-resolution HLA genotyping was added so that TCR occurrence patterns could be studied. In an earlier analysis of 550 to 700 of the donors, high-throughput TCR beta sequencing was used to judge whether each TCR beta V gene segment behaved as functional or pseudogenic. The later analysis used no new phenotypic data to find candidate immune exposures, relying instead on TCR beta sequences and their occurrence across donors. Around 300 gigabases of sequencing data and approximately 93 million unique TCR sequences were included in an early release covering 550 to 650 HLA-typed donors. Donor age, sex, ethnicity and CMV serostatus were compiled alongside the repertoire data. In addition to the first cohort of 666 subjects, a separate validation cohort of 120 different subjects was used. Among roughly 400 genotyped donors of the cohort, an average of about 240,000 unique TCR beta nucleotide sequences were sequenced per donor, roughly 20% of them non-productive. The study used immunosequencing to profile the T cell repertoires of approximately 630 subjects and linked those repertoires to cytomegalovirus serostatus. To predict cytomegalovirus infection status, the study brought together high-throughput TCR immunosequencing, statistical association of individual TCRs with disease status, and machine learning.

The cohort was made up of roughly 670 healthy bone marrow donors. All cohort members were sampled while nominally healthy, although unrecorded immune exposures were likely present. The donor was CMV seronegative and was included in the group of 352 seronegative cohort members. A peripheral blood sample was provided by each donor, and peripheral blood mononuclear cells were used for TCR beta sequencing. The Qiagen DNeasy Blood Extraction Kit was used to extract genomic DNA from the blood cell samples. Note on this clone: What this receptor recognizes is not known. Base qualities are not recorded, but no much larger clone differs from it by a single base.

Library preparation used the immunoSEQ multiplex PCR assay. For the multiplex PCR, a mixture combining 60 forward primers for TCR Vbeta segments and 13 reverse primers for TCR Jbeta segments was used. The CDR3 region of rearranged TCR beta genes was amplified from genomic DNA with a multiplex PCR assay. The amplified TCR beta libraries were sequenced on the Illumina HiSeq System as 87-base-pair reads. The paper's data handling went like this. In a later analysis, some 80 million unique TCR beta chains were counted across the roughly 670 repertoires, and roughly 11 million of these chains were shared by at least two donors. To remove PCR and sequencing errors, raw reads were error-corrected and collapsed into unique sequences using a nearest-neighbor algorithm that merged closely related sequences. CDR3 sequences were aligned to IMGT reference sequences to assign V, D and J gene segments. For a sequence to be retained, a match of at least six nucleotides was required to both a V gene segment and a J gene segment. A rearrangement counted as productive if the CDR3 had no stop codons and remained in frame with V and J, and every other rearrangement counted as non-productive. Following IMGT convention, CDR3 was defined as the stretch from the second conserved V-encoded cysteine up to the conserved J-encoded phenylalanine. The earlier analysis of a few hundred of the donors excluded any sequence lacking an unambiguous match to a single V gene segment. An earlier analysis of over 450 of the donors classified V segments as functional when productive rearrangements were above 56.7% and as segregating when the standard deviation between donors was above 5%. A statistical classification framework was built to diagnose cytomegalovirus status from the catalog of TCR beta chain sequences. In a later analysis, V and J genes were assigned by comparing TCR nucleotide sequences against IMGT/GENE-DB human TR gene sequences. A later analysis assigned CDR3 sequences and most-parsimonious VDJ recombination scenarios with the TCRdist pipeline. In a later analysis, each TCR beta chain was defined by its CDR3 amino acid sequence together with its V-gene family, and reads lacking a unique V-gene family were excluded. A later analysis removed 550 to 700 highly shared, low-generation-probability nucleotide sequences to deal with suspected cross-contamination and a sequencing artifact. In a later analysis, a clonal expansion index was calculated for each public chain from normalized within-repertoire ranks of inferred template counts. In a later analysis, generation probabilities were computed with a VDJ recombination model fitted to out-of-frame rearrangements, and the resulting probabilities were checked against IGoR. In a later analysis, TCR-TCR, TCR-HLA and TCR-CMV co-occurrence was scored with hypergeometric tests, and a repertoire-size bias correction was applied to TCR pairs. False discovery rates were estimated in a later analysis by permuting HLA or CMV assignments 20 times. In a later analysis, co-occurring TCRs were grouped using DBSCAN, with TCRdist sequence similarity added in when clustering inside HLA-allele-positive subsets. For co-occurrence clustering, repertoires with fewer than 30,000 or more than 120,000 public chains were excluded, along with five repertoires with anomalous nucleotide sharing. TCRdb stores this immuneACCESS table with in-frame sequences only. Part of the clones is absent; in the studies checked, under half of the shortfall reflects unresolved V genes, and no reason is known for the rest. The V and J calls and clone size are taken from that table; D and trimming were inferred from the DNA. Within this sample are 110,000 or so clones, with almost 85% of them counted one time only. The top ten hold approximately 1.5% of the sample.

Points the paper makes about the study in general: In an earlier analysis of roughly 560 of the donors, most TCR beta V segments were observed in productive rearrangements about 87% or about 30% of the time, broadly matching IMGT annotations. In a later genetic analysis, fewer N-insertions in productive TCRs were reported among donors in an Asian-associated ancestry cluster than the roughly 700-donor mean. Across donors, most TCR sequences were observed very rarely, whereas some public TCRs were present in many individuals. Only TCR beta chains were sequenced in this cohort, and the absence of alpha or paired-chain data limited detectable features. According to the authors, the approach could potentially be generalized to other disease states and immunological phenotypes. In the study, about 150 TCR beta chains were listed as associated with cytomegalovirus. Correlated functional status among segregating V segments might be attributable to linkage disequilibrium, but an unknown experimental factor could not be ruled out. The classifier was reported to diagnose cytomegalovirus status with high specificity and sensitivity in both the original and validation cohorts. A later analysis found that HLA-associated TCR beta chains were more clonally expanded and had lower generation probabilities than equally common non-associated chains. According to a later analysis, parvovirus B19, influenza, CMV and Epstein-Barr virus appeared linked to several top co-occurrence clusters. Immune exposure information for the cohort was limited to CMV serostatus. Sequencing depth was assumed to be roughly uniform across donors in the presence/absence analyses, though that assumption may not hold. HLA typing was unavailable for some donors at each locus, so association tests used only the typed subset. A further reported finding was that TCR beta sequences accurately predicted the HLA-A and HLA-B alleles for most subjects in the first cohort. Because the 87-base-pair reads could not distinguish some IMGT-functional V segments, including TRBV6-2 and TRBV6-3, those segments were excluded. In a later analysis, around 17,000 TCR beta sequences were associated with specific HLA alleles at a false discovery rate of 0.05. Three of the identified cytomegalovirus-associated TCR beta chains were confirmed in vitro to be specific for cytomegalovirus antigens. About 17 rarely observed V segments, including chromosome 9 orphons, were excluded from the earlier analysis of about 600 of the donors because counts were too low. When HLA alleles, especially DR and DQ, strongly co-occurred, TCR associations were difficult to assign to individual alleles. A cluster of highly shared sequence variants was judged likely to represent a technical artifact of the sequencing pipeline. An association between a missense DCLRE1C variant and V-gene and J-gene trimming of TCR beta chains was found in a later genetic analysis and replicated in an independent cohort. In a later analysis, TCR association rates were found to vary across HLA loci, with the most associated TCRs seen for DRB1 alleles and the fewest for HLA-C alleles. According to a later analysis, most CMV-associated TCR beta chains appeared to be HLA-restricted, and the HLA associations seemed to be driven largely by CMV exposure.

CDR1 is given as SEHNR and CDR2 as FQNEAQ, both from the germline V gene (reference sequence). The V end loses 6 bases and the J end loses 5 bases, and a stretch of 20 bases separates them. Taken from cysteine to phenylalanine, the CDR3 has 15 residues. The sequence is cut down to CDR3 DNA, 45 bases in frame from base 1. The specimen sequenced was PBMCs. The origin of this receptor is a woman between 18 and 29 years old in good health and CMV-seronegative. Recombination connected TRBV7-9 to TRBJ2-7; a tentative D call is TRBD2 (6 bases match). The sequenced DNA is TGTGCCAGCAGTCGCATAGCGGAGGGTAACAACGAGCAGTACTTC. It translates as CASSRIAEGNNEQYF.